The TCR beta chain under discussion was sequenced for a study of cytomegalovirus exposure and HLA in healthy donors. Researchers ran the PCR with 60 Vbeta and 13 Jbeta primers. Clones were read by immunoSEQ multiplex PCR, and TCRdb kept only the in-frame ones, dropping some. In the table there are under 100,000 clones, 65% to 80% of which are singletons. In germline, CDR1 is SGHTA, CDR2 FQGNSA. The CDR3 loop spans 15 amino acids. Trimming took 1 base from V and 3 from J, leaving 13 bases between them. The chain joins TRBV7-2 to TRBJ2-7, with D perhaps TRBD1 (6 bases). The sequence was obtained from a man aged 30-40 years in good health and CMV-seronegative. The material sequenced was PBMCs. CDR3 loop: CASSLDGTLFYEQYF. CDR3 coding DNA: TGTGCCAGCAGCTTAGACGGGACACTCTTCTACGAGCAGTACTTC.